The present T cell receptor (beta chain) was sequenced within a study of T cells after yellow fever vaccination. Overall study findings and caveats: Clonotype sharing between CD4 and CD8 compartments was small.

This clonotype was counted a few times. Its antigen is unidentified. Trimming cost V 2 bases and J 3 bases, with 14 bases left between them. The CDR3 is 15 residues long. Germline V gene lookup returns CDR1 MNHNS and CDR2 SASEGT. The study made its TCR cDNA through 5'RACE template switching. That step introduced a universal primer site along with UMIs. MiXCR, run by TCRdb on the 5' RACE reads, gives a single entry per CDR3 protein. The repertoire has about 340,000 distinct CDR3 sequences, approximately 3.9% of them found once; the top ten carry 20% to 30%. This sequence joins TRBV6-1 and TRBJ2-7; D perhaps matches TRBD2 (5 bases). The input for sequencing was PBMCs, taken 5 days after the yellow fever booster vaccination. This TCR was sampled from a man between 18 and 29 years old who received the YFV17D yellow fever vaccine. CDR3 DNA sequence: TGTGCCAGCAGTGAACTGGACTTTAACAGCTACGAGCAGTACTTC. Amino acid sequence: CASSELDFNSYEQYF.